This T cell receptor (beta chain) was obtained from a study of T cells in Graves' hyperthyroidism and ophthalmopathy. TCR beta CDR3 region amplification was performed from RNA transcripts. An initial round of RT-PCR targeting the TCR CDR3 relied on the HTBI primer set. One entry per CDR3 protein, called by TCRdb with MiXCR from the multiplex PCR reads. The table lists about 500,000 distinct CDR3 sequences, over 15% of them singletons. This clonotype was recorded many times. The CDR3 is 13 residues long. V lost 7 bases to trimming and J lost 6 bases; unmatched junction nucleotides: 8. Orbital computed tomography, thyroid ultrasound, serum thyroxine and TRAb, and clinical symptoms together informed the diagnoses. The authors obtained PBMCs from 9 to 10 ml of fresh peripheral blood.

This receptor was obtained from a woman aged 18-29 years with Graves' ophthalmopathy. V and J are TRBV12-3 or TRBV12-4 and TRBJ2-5; 7 positions match TRBD1. Specimen: blood. The chain's CDR3 is CASTRGQSQTQYF. CDR3 sequence (DNA): TGTGCCAGCACCCGGGGACAGTCCCAGACCCAGTACTTC.